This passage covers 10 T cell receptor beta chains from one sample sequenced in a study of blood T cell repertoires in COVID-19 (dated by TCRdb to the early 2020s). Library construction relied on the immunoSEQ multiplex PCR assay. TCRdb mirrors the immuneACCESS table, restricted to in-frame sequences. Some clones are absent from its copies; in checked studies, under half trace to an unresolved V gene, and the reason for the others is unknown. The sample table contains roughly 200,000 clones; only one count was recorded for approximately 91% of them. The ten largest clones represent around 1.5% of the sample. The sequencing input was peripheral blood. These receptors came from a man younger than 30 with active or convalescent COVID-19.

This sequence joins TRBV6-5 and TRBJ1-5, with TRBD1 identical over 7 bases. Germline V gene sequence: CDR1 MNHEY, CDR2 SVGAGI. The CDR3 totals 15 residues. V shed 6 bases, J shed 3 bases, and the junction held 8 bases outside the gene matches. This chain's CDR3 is CASSAGTDINQPQHF. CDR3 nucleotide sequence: TGTGCCAGCAGCGCCGGGACAGATATCAATCAGCCCCAGCATTTT.

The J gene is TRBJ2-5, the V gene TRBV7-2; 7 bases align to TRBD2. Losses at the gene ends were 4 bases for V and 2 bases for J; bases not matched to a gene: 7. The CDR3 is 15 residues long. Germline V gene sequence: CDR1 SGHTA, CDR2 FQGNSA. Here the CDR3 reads CASSSTSAYQETQYF. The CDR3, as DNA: TGTGCCAGCAGCTCAACTAGCGCATATCAAGAGACCCAGTACTTC.

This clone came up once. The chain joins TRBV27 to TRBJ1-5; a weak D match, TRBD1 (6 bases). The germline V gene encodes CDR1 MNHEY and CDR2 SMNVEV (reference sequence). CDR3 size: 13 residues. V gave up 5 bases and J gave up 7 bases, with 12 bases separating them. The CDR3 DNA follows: TGTGCCAGCAGTCCGGGGGGGCACCAGCCCCAGCATTTT. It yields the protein CASSPGGHQPQHF.

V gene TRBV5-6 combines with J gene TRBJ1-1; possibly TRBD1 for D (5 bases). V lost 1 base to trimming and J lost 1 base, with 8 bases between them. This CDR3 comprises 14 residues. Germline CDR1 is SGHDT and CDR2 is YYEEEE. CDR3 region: CASSLRGQNTEAFF. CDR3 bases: TGTGCCAGCAGCTTGCGAGGACAGAACACTGAAGCTTTCTTT.

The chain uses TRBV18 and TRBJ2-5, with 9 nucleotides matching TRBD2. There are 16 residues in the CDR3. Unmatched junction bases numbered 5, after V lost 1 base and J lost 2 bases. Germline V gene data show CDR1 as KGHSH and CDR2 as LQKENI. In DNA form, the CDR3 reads TGTGCCAGCTCACCACGTAGCGGGGGATTTCAAGAGACCCAGTACTTC. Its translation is CASSPRSGGFQETQYF.

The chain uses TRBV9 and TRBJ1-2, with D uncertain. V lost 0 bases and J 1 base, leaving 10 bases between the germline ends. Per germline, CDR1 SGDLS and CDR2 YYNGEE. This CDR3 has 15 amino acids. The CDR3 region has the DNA TGTGCCAGCAGCGTAGTGTCTACGGGTAACTATGGCTACACCTTC. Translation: CASSVVSTGNYGYTF.

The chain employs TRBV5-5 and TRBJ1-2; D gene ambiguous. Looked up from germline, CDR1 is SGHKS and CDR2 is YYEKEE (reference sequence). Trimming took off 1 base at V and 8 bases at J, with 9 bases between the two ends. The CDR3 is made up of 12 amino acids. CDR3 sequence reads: CASSLRRGGYTF. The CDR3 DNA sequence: TGTGCCAGCAGCTTGAGGCGAGGAGGCTACACCTTC.

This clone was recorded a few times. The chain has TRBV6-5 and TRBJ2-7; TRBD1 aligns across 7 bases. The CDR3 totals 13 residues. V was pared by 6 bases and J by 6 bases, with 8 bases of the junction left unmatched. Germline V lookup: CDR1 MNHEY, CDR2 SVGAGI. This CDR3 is CASRLTGSLEQYF. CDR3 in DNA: TGTGCCAGCAGGCTGACAGGGAGTCTCGAGCAGTACTTC.

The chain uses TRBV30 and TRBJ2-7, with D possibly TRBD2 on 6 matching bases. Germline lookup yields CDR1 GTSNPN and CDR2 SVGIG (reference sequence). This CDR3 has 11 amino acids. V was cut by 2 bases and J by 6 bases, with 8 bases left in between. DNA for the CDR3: TGTGCCTGGAGTAACGGGGGCGAGCAGTACTTC. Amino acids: CAWSNGGEQYF. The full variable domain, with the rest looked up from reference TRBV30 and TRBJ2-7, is SQTIHQWPATLVQPVGSPLSLECTVEGTSNPNLYWYRQAAGRGLQLLFYSVGIGQISSEVPQNLSASRPQDRQFILSSKKLLLSDSGFYLCAWSNGGEQYFGPGTRLTVT.

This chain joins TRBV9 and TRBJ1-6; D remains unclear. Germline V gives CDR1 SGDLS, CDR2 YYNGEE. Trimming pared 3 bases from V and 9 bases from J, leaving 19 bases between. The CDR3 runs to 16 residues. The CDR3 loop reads CASSDRPPPSGSPLHF. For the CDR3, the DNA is TGTGCCAGCAGCGACCGTCCCCCCCCCTCGGGTTCACCCCTCCACTTT. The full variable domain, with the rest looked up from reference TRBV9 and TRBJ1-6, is DSGVTQTPKHLITATGQRVTLRCSPRSGDLSVYWYQQSLDQGLQFLIQYYNGEERAKGNILERFSAQQFPDLHSELNLSSLELGDSALYFCASSDRPPPSGSPLHFGNGTRLTVT.